The clone carrying this T cell receptor beta chain was counted between two and nine times. This record belongs to a study of blood T cell repertoires in COVID-19. Study background: Sites across the United States, Italy and Spain contributed samples from acute and convalescent COVID-19. Sample material is recorded as cDNA or gDNA derived from T cells, B-cell-depleted T cells, or PBMCs.

Trimming removed 5 bases from V and 7 bases from J, with 8 bases in between. CDR1 and CDR2 from the germline V gene are MNHNS and SASEGT. This CDR3 spans 11 amino acids. As originally analysed: For nucleated cells, counts were estimated from reference gene primer amplification. Libraries were prepared by immunoSEQ multiplex PCR; TCRdb keeps only in-frame clonotypes and omits some of them. V and J calls and clone size are copied from that table; D and trimming were computed from the DNA. The sample carries about 120,000 clones, about 85% recorded once. This sequence joins TRBV6-1 and TRBJ1-1, with a possible D match to TRBD1 (5 bases). Sequencing was carried out using peripheral blood. The clonotype comes from a human donor in a cohort sampled during active COVID-19. The CDR3 spells CASSSRDEAFF. For the CDR3, the DNA is TGTGCCAGCAGTAGCAGGGATGAAGCTTTCTTT.